This T cell receptor (beta chain) was found in a study of blood T cells in healthy people across ages. A second PCR of 7 to 11 cycles used a sample-barcoded 5' primer and a J-beta primer mix. MiXCR, applied by TCRdb to the 5' RACE reads, yields one record per CDR3 protein. Here the sample spans approximately 760,000 distinct CDR3 sequences, approximately 25% being singletons. Trimming removed 3 bases at V and 2 bases at J, with 7 bases between. The CDR3 loop spans 12 amino acids. The germline gives CDR1 SQVTM, CDR2 ANQGSEA. The sample holds many counts of this clonotype. These data also formed part of another study, on T cells of mothers and their children. That paper states: M1S, a second-PCR primer, added sample barcodes and 2-4 random nucleotides. Over 10 million reads per mother and around 3.2 million per child were obtained. Persisting microchimeric T cell clones went undetected.

This chain joins TRBV29-1 and TRBJ2-5, with D perhaps assigned TRBD1 or TRBD2 (5 bases each). Sequenced material: blood. The sequence derives from a boy aged 10-17 years in good health. The CDR3, as DNA: TGCAGCGTTGAGTGGGGGCAAGAGACCCAGTACTTC. This gives the protein CSVEWGQETQYF.